This passage covers 24 T cell receptor beta chains from one sample sequenced in a study of CD8+CD57+ T cells in acquired aplastic anemia. Sequenced patients had shown CD8+CD57+ cell expansion by flow cytometry. Genomic DNA served as template for TCR beta VDJ and CDR3 profiling. TCRdb recomputed calls from the reads with MiXCR, one row per CDR3 protein. The repertoire holds 200,000 to 250,000 distinct CDR3 sequences, with more than 55% as singletons. The source material was sorted CD4+, CD8+, or CD8+CD57+ T cells (not recorded which) from PBMCs. The receptors shown here come from a human donor with aplastic anemia.

The table lists this clonotype with many counts. V gene TRBV19 combines with J gene TRBJ1-5, with 9 nucleotides matching TRBD1. The CDR3 is 15 residues long. The V gene's germline CDR1 is LNHDA and CDR2 SQIVND (reference sequence). Trimming removed 5 bases from V and 6 bases from J; junction bases left unmatched: 8. CDR3 DNA sequence: TGTGCCAGTAGTCCCCTTGGACAGGGGCGTCAGCCCCAGCATTTT. This codes for CASSPLGQGRQPQHF.

The V gene is TRBV6-5, the J gene TRBJ2-7, with D unresolved. Trimming pared 6 bases from V and 3 bases from J, leaving 12 bases between. The CDR3 length is 13 residues. The germline CDR1 and CDR2 sequences are MNHEY and SVGAGI. CDR3 DNA sequence: TGTGCCAGCAGCGTACCGACACGCTACGAGCAGTACTTC. Protein product: CASSVPTRYEQYF.

This clonotype was seen once. The junction and the germline gene differ at one end; a read error may be behind it. The V and J genes are TRBV2 and TRBJ2-1; D ambiguous. Germline assignment: CDR1 SNHLY and CDR2 FYNNEI. This CDR3 spans 12 amino acids. The CDR3, as DNA: TGTGCCACCAGTGATTGGGCAGGCAGTAAGTTCTTC. Translated, it gives CATSDWAGSKFF.

This clonotype appeared a few times. The rearrangement joins TRBV7-3 to TRBJ1-1; TRBD1 is a possible D gene (5 bases). Germline CDR1 and CDR2: SGHTA and FQGTGA. V was trimmed by 5 bases and J by 8 bases, leaving 18 bases between them. The CDR3 spans 14 residues. The CDR3 DNA sequence: TGTGCCAGCAGCCAGGGCCCAATGAGTTCGGAAGCTTTCTTT. Its protein is CASSQGPMSSEAFF.

The V and J genes are TRBV15 and TRBJ1-4; a weak D match, TRBD1 (5 bases). Between the trimmed V and J ends, which lost 3 bases and 0 bases, there was a span of 5 bases. The CDR3 is 14 amino acids. Germline V CDR1 and CDR2: LNHNV, YYDKDF (reference sequence). CDR3 loop: CATSRTATNEKLFF. CDR3 nucleotide sequence: TGTGCCACCAGCAGGACAGCAACTAATGAAAAACTGTTTTTT.

This chain uses TRBV6-6 with TRBJ1-1; 7 bases are shared with TRBD1. J lost 3 bases, V lost 2 bases, and 3 bases had no gene match. Germline V gene data show CDR1 as MNHNY and CDR2 as SVGAGI (reference sequence). The CDR3 is made up of 14 amino acids. The CDR3 nucleotides are TGTGCCAGCAGTTACAGGGGGCAAGACACTGAAGCTTTCTTT. Residues: CASSYRGQDTEAFF.

The sample holds a few counts of this clonotype. The chain has TRBV15 and TRBJ2-3; unclear D gene. V shed 2 bases and J shed 4 bases, with 10 bases lying between them. Germline CDR1 and CDR2: LNHNV and YYDKDF (reference sequence). This CDR3 is 14 amino acids long. As DNA, the CDR3 is TGTGCCACCAGCAGATCCACCTTGGCAGATACGCAGTATTTT. Its protein product is CATSRSTLADTQYF.

The chain links TRBV9 to TRBJ2-7; unclear D gene. The V and J ends lost 0 bases and 7 bases respectively, with 11 bases between them. The CDR3 consists of 13 residues. In germline, CDR1 is SGDLS, CDR2 YYNGEE. In nucleotides, the CDR3 is TGTGCCAGCAGCGTAGGCCACGATGTAGAGCAGTACTTC. Its translation is CASSVGHDVEQYF.

The V gene is TRBV19, the J gene TRBJ1-1; TRBD1 aligns across 11 bases. CDR1 and CDR2 (germline): LNHDA, SQIVND (reference sequence). The CDR3 length is 16 residues. Trimming at V came to 4 bases and at J to 5 bases, leaving 9 bases not matched to a gene. CDR3 DNA: TGTGCCAGTAGTACTGGACAGGGGGCTTGGAAGACTGAAGCTTTCTTT. The encoded protein is CASSTGQGAWKTEAFF.

The chain has TRBV28 and TRBJ2-2; 7 bases agree with TRBD2. This CDR3 region has 16 residues. Germline V CDR1 and CDR2: MDHEN, SYDVKM. V lost 5 bases, J lost 5 bases, and 11 bases stayed unmatched. The CDR3: CASSPPGGPFTGELFF. In DNA form, the CDR3 reads TGTGCCAGCAGTCCGCCGGGGGGACCTTTTACCGGGGAGCTGTTTTTT.

This clonotype has a single count. This chain uses TRBV5-1 with TRBJ2-1; no reliable D call. The CDR3 runs to 14 residues. Germline CDR1 is SGHRS and CDR2 is YFSETQ. Trimming left V 0 bases short and J 4 bases short, with 8 bases between. The DNA for the CDR3 is TGCGCCAGCAGCTTGGGGGCATCGTACAATGAGCAGTTCTTC. Protein product: CASSLGASYNEQFF.

This chain uses TRBV20-1 with TRBJ1-5, with TRBD1 as a possible D gene (6 bases). Germline V gene sequence: CDR1 DFQATT, CDR2 SNEGSKA (reference sequence). The CDR3 is 15 residues long. Trimming removed 4 bases from V and 5 bases from J, with 18 bases in between. The CDR3 DNA follows: TGCAGTGCTAAAAAACAGGGAAGGTTGGATCAGCCCCAGCATTTT. Translated: CSAKKQGRLDQPQHF.

Here the CDR3 DNA reads TGTGCCAGCTCCCAGGACAGGGACCATGGCTACACCTTC. Protein: CASSQDRDHGYTF. The rearrangement joins TRBV6-5 to TRBJ1-2; 8 bases agree with TRBD1. V lost 8 bases to trimming and J lost 6 bases; unmatched junction nucleotides: 8. Germline CDR1 and CDR2: MNHEY and SVGAGI. This CDR3 has 13 amino acids.

V is TRBV20-1 and J is TRBJ2-7; a weak D match, TRBD2 (6 bases). The CDR3 runs 12 residues. V was trimmed by 7 bases and J by 2 bases, leaving 12 bases between them. Germline CDR1 and CDR2: DFQATT and SNEGSKA (reference sequence). Written as DNA, the CDR3 is TGCAGTGGCGGGACTCCTACCTACGAGCAGTACTTC. It codes for CSGGTPTYEQYF.

V gene TRBV29-1 combines with J gene TRBJ1-2; D not resolved. V lost 0 bases, J lost 8 bases, and 10 bases lay in between. CDR1 SQVTM and CDR2 ANQGSEA come from the germline V gene. This CDR3 is built from 12 residues. DNA of the CDR3: TGCAGCGTTGAAGATGGGGAGAGAGGCTACACCTTC. Amino acids: CSVEDGERGYTF.

The V gene is TRBV6-6, the J gene TRBJ1-5; D is uncertain. Germline V gives CDR1 MNHNY, CDR2 SVGAGI (reference sequence). The CDR3 is made up of 14 amino acids. V was shortened by 5 bases and J by 6 bases, with 14 bases between the two germline ends. The CDR3: CASSASGSSQPQHF. In nucleotides, the CDR3 is TGTGCCAGCAGTGCTTCAGGATCTAGTCAGCCCCAGCATTTT.

The CDR3 DNA is TGTGCCAGCAGCTTAGGTCAGGCGATCTCTGGAAACACCATATATTTT. As protein: CASSLGQAISGNTIYF. The chain couples TRBV7-6 to TRBJ1-3; D uncertain. The CDR3 runs to 16 residues. V was clipped by 1 base and J by 0 bases, with 10 bases between them. Germline assignment: CDR1 SGHVS and CDR2 FNYEAQ.

This clonotype has just a few counts. The gene calls are TRBV10-1 and TRBJ2-5, with TRBD2 matching 7 bases. J lost 2 bases, V lost 0 bases, and 6 bases had no gene match. Germline-derived CDR1 and CDR2 are WNHNN and SYGVQD (reference sequence). The CDR3 covers 16 residues. CDR3 sequence (DNA): TGCGCCAGCAGTGAGTCGAACCAGGGAGGGCAAGAGACCCAGTACTTC. Translated: CASSESNQGGQETQYF.

The chain employs TRBV7-6 and TRBJ2-7, with a tentative D call TRBD2 (6 bases). The V end was cut by 6 bases, the J end by 7 bases, with 16 bases between. The CDR3 is made up of 13 amino acids. Germline values: CDR1 SGHVS, CDR2 FNYEAQ. This CDR3 reads CASREEEGTEQYF. The CDR3 bases are TGTGCCAGCAGAGAAGAGGAAGGGACTGAGCAGTACTTC.

This chain links TRBV10-3 with TRBJ1-6; D is possibly TRBD1 (6 bases). This CDR3 comprises 15 residues. The V gene lost 3 bases and the J gene lost 8 bases, with 14 bases spanning the gap. Germline-derived CDR1 and CDR2 are ENHRY and SYGVKD. The CDR3 coding sequence is TGTGCCATCAGTGAAAACCAGGGGCGGGATTCACCCCTCCACTTT. Its protein is CAISENQGRDSPLHF.

The rearrangement links TRBV15 to TRBJ1-4; no definite D call. Germline-derived CDR1 and CDR2 are LNHNV and YYDKDF (reference sequence). Trimming took off 5 bases at V and 3 bases at J, with 7 bases between the two ends. The CDR3 runs 13 residues. This CDR3 is CATSSRSNEKLFF. The CDR3 nucleotides are TGTGCCACCAGCTCCAGGTCTAATGAAAAACTGTTTTTT.

This clonotype turned up a few times. The junction and the germline gene differ at one end; a read error may be behind it. V gene TRBV24-1 combines with J gene TRBJ2-7, with D perhaps assigned TRBD1 or TRBD2 (5 bases each). The germline gives CDR1 KGHDR, CDR2 SFDVKD. The CDR3 totals 17 residues. CDR3 amino acids: CATTSDFPLQDSYERYF. The CDR3 coding sequence is TGTGCCACCACCAGTGATTTTCCCTTACAGGACTCCTACGAGCGGTACTTC.

The V call is TRBV5-8, the J call TRBJ1-6; possible D gene TRBD1, 6 bases. Germline V gives CDR1 SGHTS, CDR2 YDEGEE. Trimming stripped 5 bases from V and 9 bases from J, with 12 bases between. This CDR3 has 13 residues. This chain's CDR3 is CASRSRGGSPLHF. The CDR3 region has the DNA TGTGCCAGCAGATCCAGGGGAGGTTCACCCCTCCACTTT. Drawing the rest from reference TRBV5-8 and TRBJ1-6, the complete variable domain is EAGVTQSPTHLIKTRGQQATLRCSPISGHTSVYWYQQALGLGLQFLLWYDEGEERNRGNFPPRFSGRQFPNYSSELNVNALELEDSALYLCASRSRGGSPLHFGNGTRLTVT.

This clonotype was seen a handful of times. The chain combines TRBV6-5 with TRBJ2-7; 9 nucleotides agree with TRBD1. The germline V gene has CDR1 MNHEY and CDR2 SVGAGI. The CDR3 has 15 amino acids. V was clipped by 5 bases and J by 0 bases; unmatched bases: 5. The CDR3 is CASSEGQGSSYEQYF. The CDR3, as DNA: TGTGCCAGCAGTGAGGGACAGGGATCCTCCTACGAGCAGTACTTC.